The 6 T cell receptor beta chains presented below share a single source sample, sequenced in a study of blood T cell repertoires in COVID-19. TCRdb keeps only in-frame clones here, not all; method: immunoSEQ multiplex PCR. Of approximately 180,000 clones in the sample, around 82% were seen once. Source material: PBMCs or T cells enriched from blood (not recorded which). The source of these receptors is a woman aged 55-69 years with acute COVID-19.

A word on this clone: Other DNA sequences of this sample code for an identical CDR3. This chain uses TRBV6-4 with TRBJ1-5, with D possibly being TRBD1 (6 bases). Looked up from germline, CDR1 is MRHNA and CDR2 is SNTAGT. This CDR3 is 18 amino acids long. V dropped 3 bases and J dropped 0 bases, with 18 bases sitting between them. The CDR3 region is CASSDLVRGIYSNQPQHF. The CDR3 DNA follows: TGTGCCAGCAGTGATTTAGTCAGGGGAATTTATAGCAATCAGCCCCAGCATTTT.

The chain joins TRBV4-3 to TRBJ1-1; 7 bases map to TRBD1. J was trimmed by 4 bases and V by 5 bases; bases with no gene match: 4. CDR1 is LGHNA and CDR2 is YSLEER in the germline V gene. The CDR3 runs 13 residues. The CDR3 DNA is TGCGCCAGCAGCGTAACAGGGGCCACTGAAGCTTTCTTT. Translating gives CASSVTGATEAFF.

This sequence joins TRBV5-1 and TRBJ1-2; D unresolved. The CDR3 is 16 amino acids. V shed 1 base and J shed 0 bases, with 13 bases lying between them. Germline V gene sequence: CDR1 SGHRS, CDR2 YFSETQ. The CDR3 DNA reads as TGCGCCAGCAGCTTGTATATAAACAACCCTAACTATGGCTACACCTTC. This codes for CASSLYINNPNYGYTF. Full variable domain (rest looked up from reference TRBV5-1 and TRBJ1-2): KAGVTQTPRYLIKTRGQQVTLSCSPISGHRSVSWYQQTPGQGLQFLFEYFSETQRNKGNFPGRFSGRQFSNSRSEMNVSTLELGDSALYLCASSLYINNPNYGYTFGSGTRLTVV.

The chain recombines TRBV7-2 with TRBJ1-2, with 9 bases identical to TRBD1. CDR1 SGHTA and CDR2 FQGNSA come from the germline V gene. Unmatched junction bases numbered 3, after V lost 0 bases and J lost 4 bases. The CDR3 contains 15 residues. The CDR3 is CASSLALDRGYGYTF. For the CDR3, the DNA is TGTGCCAGCAGCTTAGCGCTGGACAGGGGCTATGGCTACACCTTC.

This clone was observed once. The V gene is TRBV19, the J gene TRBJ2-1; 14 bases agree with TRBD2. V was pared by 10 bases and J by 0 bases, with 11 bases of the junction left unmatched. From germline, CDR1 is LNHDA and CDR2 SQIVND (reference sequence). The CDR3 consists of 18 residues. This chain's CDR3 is CATEPGLAGVHSYNEQFF. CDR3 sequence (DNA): TGTGCCACCGAACCGGGACTAGCGGGAGTCCACTCCTACAATGAGCAGTTCTTC.

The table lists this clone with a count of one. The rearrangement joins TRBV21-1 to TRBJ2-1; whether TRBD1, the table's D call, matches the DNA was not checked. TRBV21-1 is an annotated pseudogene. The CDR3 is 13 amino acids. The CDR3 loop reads CASKGDRGNEQFF. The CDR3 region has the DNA TGTGCCTCAAAGGGGGACAGGGGCAATGAGCAGTTCTTC.